This T cell receptor (beta chain) was obtained from a study of blood T cells in healthy people across ages (dated by TCRdb to between 2014 and 2017). With regard to the full study: In model experiments, roughly one uniquely barcoded TCR beta cDNA molecule per two T cells was captured by template switching. Age-related changes in TCR beta repertoire diversity were measured in the study by deep sequencing normalized with unique cDNA molecular identifiers. Donors were grouped into four age groups: young (average approximately 16 years), middle-aged (approximately 41), aged (about 59) and long-lived (82). To avoid experimental bias, donors of different ages were spread randomly across the sequencing lanes. For two donors (one aged 18 to 30 and one aged 80 or older), the study analyzed two additional independent replicas of 1 million unique cDNA reads from the same blood draw. General conclusions and limits of the study: Estimates of total diversity based on one million sequenced T cells were considered lower bounds and underestimates. Compared with the aged group, the long-lived group had more naive CD4+ T cells, fewer expanded clones and increased TCR diversity, a pattern suggesting age selection. Bulk unsorted PBMC profiling prevented conclusive comparison of naive and antigen-experienced compartments. Donor CMV infection status was unknown, potentially confounding age-related changes in expanded clonotypes. Observed TCR beta diversity per million T cells fell roughly linearly with age, and a significant reduction was already apparent by age roughly 40. There was a strong correlation between observed TCR beta diversity and the percentage of naive T cells measured by flow cytometry.

Library creation used 5' RACE. Sequencer: Illumina HiSeq 2500. A second 7 to 11 cycle PCR used a sample-barcoded 5' primer and a J-beta primer mix. A unique molecular identifier was introduced onto each TCR beta cDNA molecule by a template-switch 5' adaptor carrying 12 random nucleotides. At least 2.5 million CDR3-containing paired-end reads were obtained from each sample. First-strand cDNA was synthesized from all RNA with the Mint cDNA synthesis kit, primed by a TRBC-specific oligonucleotide. Following uracil-DNA glycosylase treatment, all cDNA underwent a first 18-cycle PCR with the universal primers M1SS and BC2_uni_R. The study's processing was this. Normalization of each sample was performed by random selection of 1 million high-quality reads, each carrying a distinct molecular identifier. Instead of being binned into consensus sequences, reads with shared molecular identifiers were discarded. MiTCR, with a Q25 quality threshold and the strictest error-elimination algorithm, was used for CDR3 identification, clonotype clustering and error correction. A nonparametric unseen species model with Euler transformation was used to estimate a lower bound on total TCR beta diversity. In-frame beta chains were kept once TCRdb had trimmed the public reads at Q25 with fastp and called clones with MiXCR. Rows with a matching CDR3 protein are joined into one entry that keeps the most common DNA and genes. The V and J calls here are based on TCRdb, not the publication. For this sample there are 850,000 to 1,100,000 distinct CDR3 sequences; roughly two fifths appear just once. In total, the top ten clones hold 10% to 15% of the sample.

From the cysteine through the phenylalanine, the CDR3 covers 15 amino acids. CDR3 DNA only is kept here, 45 bases in frame from base 1. From the germline V gene, CDR1 is LGHNA and CDR2 is YNFKEQ. V is reduced by 4 bases and J by 7 bases, leaving a spacing of 20 bases between them. Remarks on this clonotype: The antigen it binds to is not known. This could be a read error, since a much larger clone is one nucleotide away.

Systemically healthy Caucasian individuals from Russia, approximately 39 in total and aged about 6 to 100 years, were included as donors. Each donor gave 9 to 10 milliliters of peripheral blood, collected into EDTA-treated Vacutainer tubes. PBMCs were isolated by Ficoll-Paque density-gradient centrifugation, with at least 7 million obtained per sample. Trizol reagent was used to extract total RNA from the PBMCs, yielding at least 6 micrograms per sample. The percentages of naive CD45RAhigh/CD27high T cells were determined by flow cytometry on a PBMC aliquot from every donor. The TCR originated in a young man in good health. The sample taken for sequencing was blood. Rearrangement joined TRBV4-2 to TRBJ2-7; TRBD2 might be the D gene, on 6 matching bases. CDR3 loop: CASSPGTPPLHEQYF. The DNA is as follows: TGTGCCAGCAGCCCCGGGACTCCGCCCTTGCATGAGCAGTACTTC.